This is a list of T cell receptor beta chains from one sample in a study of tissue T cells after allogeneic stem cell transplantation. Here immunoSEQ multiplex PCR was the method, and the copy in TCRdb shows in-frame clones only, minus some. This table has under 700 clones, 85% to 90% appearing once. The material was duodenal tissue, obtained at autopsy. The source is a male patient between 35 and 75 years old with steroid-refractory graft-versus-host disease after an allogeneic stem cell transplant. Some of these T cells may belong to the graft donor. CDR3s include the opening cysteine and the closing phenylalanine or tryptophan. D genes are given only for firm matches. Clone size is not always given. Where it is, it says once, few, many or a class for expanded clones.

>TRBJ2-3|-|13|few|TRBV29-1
CSGGRDSTDTQYF
TGCAGCGGGGGCAGAGATAGCACAGATACGCAGTATTTT
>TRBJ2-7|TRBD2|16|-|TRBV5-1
CASSSQWEGGSYEQYF
TGCGCCAGCAGCTCGCAGTGGGAGGGCGGTTCCTACGAGCAGTACTTC
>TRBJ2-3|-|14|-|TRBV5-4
CASSLGWGADTQYF
TGTGCCAGCAGCTTGGGCTGGGGGGCAGATACGCAGTATTTT
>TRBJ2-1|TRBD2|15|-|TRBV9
CASSPGTSGGDEQFF
TGTGCCAGCAGCCCTGGGACTAGCGGGGGGGATGAGCAGTTCTTC
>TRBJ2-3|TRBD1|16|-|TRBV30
CAWSSPGTVVTDTQYF
TGTGCCTGGAGTAGTCCCGGGACAGTTGTCACAGATACGCAGTATTTT
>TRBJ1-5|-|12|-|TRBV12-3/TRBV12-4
CASRGTYGAQHF
TGTGCCAGCAGGGGAACCTATGGGGCCCAGCATTTT
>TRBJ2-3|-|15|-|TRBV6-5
CASSYSPGYTDTQYF
TGTGCCAGCAGTTACTCACCAGGGTACACAGATACGCAGTATTTT
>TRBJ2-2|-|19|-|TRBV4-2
CASSQDHRGARYGHGELFF
TGTGCCAGCAGCCAAGATCACCGGGGGGCGAGGTATGGTCACGGGGAGCTGTTTTTT
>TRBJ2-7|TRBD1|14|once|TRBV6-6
CASSSGQVPYEQYF
TGTGCCAGCAGTTCGGGACAGGTACCCTACGAGCAGTACTTC
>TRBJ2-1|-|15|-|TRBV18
CASSYGHPAGTEQFF
TGTGCCAGCTCATACGGACATCCCGCGGGGACTGAGCAGTTCTTC
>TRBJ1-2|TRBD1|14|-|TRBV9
CASSVGQGASGYTF
TGTGCCAGCAGCGTCGGACAGGGGGCCTCTGGCTACACCTTC
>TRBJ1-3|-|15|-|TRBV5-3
CARSAPGASGNTIYF
TGTGCCAGAAGCGCCCCAGGGGCCTCTGGAAACACCATATATTTT
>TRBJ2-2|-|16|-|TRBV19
CASSISRAGATGELFF
TGTGCCAGTAGTATAAGCAGGGCCGGGGCCACCGGGGAGCTGTTTTTT
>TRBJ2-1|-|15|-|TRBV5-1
CASSLWGDSSNEQFF
TGCGCCAGCAGCTTGTGGGGGGACAGCTCCAATGAGCAGTTCTTC
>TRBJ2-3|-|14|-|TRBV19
CASGDGVYTDTQYF
TGTGCCAGTGGGGACGGGGTTTATACAGATACGCAGTATTTT
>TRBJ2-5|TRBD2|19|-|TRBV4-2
CASSLKALTSGGARETQYF
TGTGCCAGCAGCCTCAAGGCCCTGACTAGCGGGGGGGCCCGGGAGACCCAGTACTTC
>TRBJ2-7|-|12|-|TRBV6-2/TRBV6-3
CASSPAGYEQYF
TGTGCCAGCAGCCCCGCCGGCTACGAGCAGTACTTC
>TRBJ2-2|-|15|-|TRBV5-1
CASSLAGPDTGELFF
TGCGCCAGCAGCTTGGCAGGCCCCGACACCGGGGAGCTGTTTTTT
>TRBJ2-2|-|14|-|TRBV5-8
CARPGTQDTGELFF
TGTGCCAGGCCCGGGACTCAGGACACCGGGGAGCTGTTTTTT
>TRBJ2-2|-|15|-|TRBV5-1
CASRDLRTDAGELFF
TGCGCCAGCAGGGACCTACGGACAGACGCAGGGGAGCTGTTTTTT
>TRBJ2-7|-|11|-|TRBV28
CASSLREIRDF
TGTGCCAGCAGTTTACGGGAAATCAGGGATTTC
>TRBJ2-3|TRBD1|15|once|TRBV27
CASSLDTGGPDTQYF
TGTGCCAGCAGCCTAGATACAGGGGGCCCAGATACGCAGTATTTT
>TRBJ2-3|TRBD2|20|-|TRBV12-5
CASGFPPGQRGGPGLGTQYF
TGTGCTAGTGGTTTCCCCCCAGGGCAGCGGGGGGGCCCGGGGTTGGGTACGCAGTATTTT
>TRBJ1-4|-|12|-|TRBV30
CAWSPRGEKLFF
TGTGCCTGGAGTCCGCGAGGTGAAAAACTGTTTTTT